This T cell receptor beta chain was recovered during a study of blood T cell repertoires in COVID-19. Overall study: Some COVID-19 samples were acute and others convalescent; all came from the United States, Italy and Spain.

CDR1 is GTSNPN, CDR2 SVGIG, per germline (reference sequence). This CDR3 has 12 residues. Trimming removed 8 bases at V and 9 bases at J, with 19 bases between. Produced via immunoSEQ multiplex PCR; TCRdb's table is partial and in-frame only. The sample has over 150,000 clones, 87% seen once. The chain is built from TRBV30 and TRBJ2-5; TRBD1 is a possible D gene (6 bases). Sequencing input: PBMCs or T cells enriched from blood (not recorded which). The origin of this receptor is a young woman who had recovered from COVID-19. The CDR3 coding sequence is TGTGCCCCCCTAAAGGGGGAGCAGGCCCAGTACTTC. Its protein is CAPLKGEQAQYF.